This record concerns one TCR beta chain sequence. The primer mix had 60 Vbeta and 13 Jbeta primers. Sequencing was performed with immunoSEQ multiplex PCR; in TCRdb, only in-frame clones are kept and a portion is missing. Of approximately 55,000 clones listed, over 75% are singletons. The data were taken from a study of cytomegalovirus exposure and HLA in healthy donors. This CDR3 is built from 13 residues. V was cut by 0 bases and J by 4 bases, with 5 bases left in between. Germline CDR1 is SGHVS and CDR2 is FQNEAQ. The receptor's source is a boy aged 10-17 years in good health and CMV-seropositive. The V gene is TRBV7-8, the J gene TRBJ2-3; D not resolved. The sequencing sample was made of PBMCs. In DNA, the CDR3 is TGTGCCAGCAGCTTAGCTCGAGCAGATACGCAGTATTTT. Its protein is CASSLARADTQYF. The whole variable domain, remainder taken from reference TRBV7-8 and TRBJ2-3, is GAGVSQSPRYKVAKRGQDVALRCDPISGHVSLFWYQQALGQGPEFLTYFQNEAQLDKSGLPSDRFFAERPEGSVSTLKIQRTQQEDSAVYLCASSLARADTQYFGPGTRLTVL.